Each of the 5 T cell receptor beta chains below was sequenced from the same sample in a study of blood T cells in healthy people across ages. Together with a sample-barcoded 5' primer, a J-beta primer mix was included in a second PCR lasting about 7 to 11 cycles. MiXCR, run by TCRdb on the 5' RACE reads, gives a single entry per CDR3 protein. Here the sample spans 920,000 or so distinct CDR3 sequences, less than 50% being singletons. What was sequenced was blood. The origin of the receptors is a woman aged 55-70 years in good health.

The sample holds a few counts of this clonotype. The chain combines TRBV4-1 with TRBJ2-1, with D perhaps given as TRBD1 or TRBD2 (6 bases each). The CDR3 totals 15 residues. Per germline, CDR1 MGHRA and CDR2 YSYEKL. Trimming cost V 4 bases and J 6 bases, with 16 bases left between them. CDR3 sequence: CASSRRGVKGNEQFF. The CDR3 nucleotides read TGCGCCAGCAGCCGGAGGGGGGTAAAGGGCAATGAGCAGTTCTTC.

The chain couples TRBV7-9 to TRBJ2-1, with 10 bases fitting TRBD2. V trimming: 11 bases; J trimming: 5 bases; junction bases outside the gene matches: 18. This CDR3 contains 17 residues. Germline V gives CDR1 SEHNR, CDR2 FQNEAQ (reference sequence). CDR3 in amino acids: CALELAGDLPWNNEQFF. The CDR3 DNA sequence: TGTGCCCTTGAGCTAGCGGGAGATTTACCCTGGAACAATGAGCAGTTCTTC.

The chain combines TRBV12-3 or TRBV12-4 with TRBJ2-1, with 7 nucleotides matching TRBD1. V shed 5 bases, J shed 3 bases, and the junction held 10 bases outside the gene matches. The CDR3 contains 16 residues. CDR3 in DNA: TGTGCCAGCAGTAGCCCCTGGACAGGAGGCTACAATGAGCAGTTCTTC. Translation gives CASSSPWTGGYNEQFF.

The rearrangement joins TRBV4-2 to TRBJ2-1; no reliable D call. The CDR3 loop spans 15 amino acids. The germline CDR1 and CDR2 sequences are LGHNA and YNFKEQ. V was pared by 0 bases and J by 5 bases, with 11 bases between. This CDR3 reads CASSQDKPEDNEQFF. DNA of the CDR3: TGTGCCAGCAGCCAAGATAAACCGGAAGACAATGAGCAGTTCTTC.

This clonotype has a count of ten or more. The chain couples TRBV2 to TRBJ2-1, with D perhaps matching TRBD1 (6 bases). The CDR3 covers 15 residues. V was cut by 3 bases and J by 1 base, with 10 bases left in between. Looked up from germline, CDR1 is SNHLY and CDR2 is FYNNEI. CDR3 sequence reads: CASSDPGESYNEQFF. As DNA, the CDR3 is TGTGCCAGCAGTGACCCAGGGGAGTCCTACAATGAGCAGTTCTTC. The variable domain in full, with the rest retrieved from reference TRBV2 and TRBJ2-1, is EPEVTQTPSHQVTQMGQEVILRCVPISNHLYFYWYRQILGQKVEFLVSFYNNEISEKSEIFDDQFSVERPDGSNFTLKIRSTKLEDSAMYFCASSDPGESYNEQFFGPGTRLTVL.